A selection of T cell receptor beta chains follows, all from one sample in a study of blood T cell repertoires in COVID-19. Sequenced by immunoSEQ multiplex PCR; TCRdb stores in-frame clones only, minus some. Here the sample spans 200,000 to 250,000 clones, about 90% being singletons. What was sequenced was peripheral blood. The source of these receptors is a man in his 60s with COVID-19, enrolled during active disease. Both conserved end residues are part of each CDR3. D genes are given only for firm matches. Clone size is not always given. Where it is, it says once, few, many or a class for expanded clones.

J: TRBJ2-6
size: NA
D: TRBD1
V: TRBV30
DNA: TGTGCCTGCACAGGGGGCACCCGTGGTTCGCCGGCCGCACTAACTCGCTCTGGGGCCAACGTCCTGACTTTC
CDR3: CACTGGTRGSPAALTRSGANVLTF

J: TRBJ2-2
size: NA
D: NA
V: TRBV4-2
DNA: TGTGCCAGCAGCCTACAACAGGGAAGCACCGGGGAGCTGTTTTTT
CDR3: CASSLQQGSTGELFF

J: TRBJ1-4
size: NA
D: TRBD1
V: TRBV7-2
DNA: TGTGCCAGCAGCCAGGGACAGGCTCTAGGGAAACTGTTTTTT
CDR3: CASSQGQALGKLFF

J: TRBJ2-1
size: NA
D: TRBD2
V: TRBV7-2
DNA: TGTGCCAGCAGCCTCAGACCTAGCGGGGGGCTCAATGAGCAGTTCTTC
CDR3: CASSLRPSGGLNEQFF

J: TRBJ2-6
size: NA
D: NA
V: TRBV3-1/TRBV3-2
DNA: TGTGCCAGCAGCCAAGCAGGGTCTGGGGCCAACGTCCTGACTTTC
CDR3: CASSQAGSGANVLTF

J: TRBJ1-4
size: NA
D: NA
V: TRBV18
DNA: TGTGCCAGCTCACCAGGGGAGACTAATGAAAAACTGTTTTTT
CDR3: CASSPGETNEKLFF

J: TRBJ2-4
size: NA
D: TRBD1
V: TRBV6-5
DNA: TGTGCCAGCAGTTACTCGTTGGGACAGGGATCCATTCAGTACTTC
CDR3: CASSYSLGQGSIQYF

J: TRBJ1-1
size: NA
D: NA
V: TRBV12-3/TRBV12-4
DNA: TGTGCCAGCAGCCGTTCGGGGGGGAGTGAAGCTTTCTTT
CDR3: CASSRSGGSEAFF

J: TRBJ2-1
size: NA
D: TRBD2
V: TRBV4-1
DNA: TGCGCCAGCAGCCAAGAATCCGGGACTAGCTCCTTTGGCTCCTACAATGAGCAGTTCTTC
CDR3: CASSQESGTSSFGSYNEQFF

J: TRBJ2-3
size: NA
D: TRBD2
V: TRBV5-1
DNA: TGCGCCAGCAGCTTGCTCGGGACTAGCTCAGATACGCAGTATTTT
CDR3: CASSLLGTSSDTQYF

J: TRBJ2-1
size: NA
D: NA
V: TRBV11-2
DNA: TGTGCCAGCAGGGTAGGGGGGGCTAGCGGTTTCTACAATGAGCAGTTCTTC
CDR3: CASRVGGASGFYNEQFF

J: TRBJ2-7
size: NA
D: TRBD1
V: TRBV2
DNA: TGTGCCAGCAGTCCCCGACAGGGGAGCTCCTACGAGCAGTACTTC
CDR3: CASSPRQGSSYEQYF

J: TRBJ2-7
size: NA
D: TRBD1
V: TRBV28
DNA: TGTGCCAGCAGCCTTGGGACAGTAGAGCAGTACTTC
CDR3: CASSLGTVEQYF

J: TRBJ1-2
size: NA
D: NA
V: TRBV4-1
DNA: TGCGCCAGCAGCCAAGACAGGGGTCTAGTTCGCTACACCTTC
CDR3: CASSQDRGLVRYTF

J: TRBJ1-5
size: NA
D: TRBD1
V: TRBV29-1
DNA: TGCAGCGTGGCCGAAGGTACAGGGGGCGGGGGGTTTGGCAATCAGCCCCAGCATTTT
CDR3: CSVAEGTGGGGFGNQPQHF

J: TRBJ2-2
size: once
D: TRBD1
V: TRBV27
DNA: TGTGCCAGCAGTCGACAGGGTATACACACCGGGGAGCTGTTTTTT
CDR3: CASSRQGIHTGELFF

J: TRBJ1-1
size: once
D: NA
V: TRBV19
DNA: TGTGCCTCTACCACAACAGGGTCTTGGAGTGGAACTGAAGCTTTCTTT
CDR3: CASTTTGSWSGTEAFF

J: TRBJ1-1
size: NA
D: NA
V: TRBV28
DNA: TGTGCCAGCAGTCCAACAGGGCCTTGGAACACTGAAGCTTTCTTT
CDR3: CASSPTGPWNTEAFF

J: TRBJ2-7
size: NA
D: TRBD2
V: TRBV27
DNA: TGTGCCAGCAGTTTCACTAGCGGAACCAGCTCCTACGAGCAGTACTTC
CDR3: CASSFTSGTSSYEQYF

J: TRBJ2-1
size: NA
D: TRBD2
V: TRBV9
DNA: TGTGCCAGCAGCGCGGGACTAGTCGGACGCAATGAGCAGTTCTTC
CDR3: CASSAGLVGRNEQFF

J: TRBJ2-2
size: NA
D: NA
V: TRBV5-1
DNA: TGCGCCAGCAGCTTGATGGGCAGGGTAGAATCCGGGGAGCTGTTTTTT
CDR3: CASSLMGRVESGELFF

J: TRBJ2-1
size: NA
D: TRBD1
V: TRBV6-5
DNA: TGTGCCAGCAGTTACGGACAGGGATATCAGGGGCAGTTCTTC
CDR3: CASSYGQGYQGQFF

J: TRBJ2-2
size: NA
D: NA
V: TRBV18
DNA: TGTGCCAGCTCACCAGCAAGGGGTCAAACCGGGGAGCTGTTTTTT
CDR3: CASSPARGQTGELFF

J: TRBJ2-3
size: NA
D: TRBD1
V: TRBV15
DNA: TGTGCCACCAGCGGACAGGGTTCCGACACAGATACGCAGTATTTT
CDR3: CATSGQGSDTDTQYF

J: TRBJ2-7
size: NA
D: TRBD2
V: TRBV29-1
DNA: TGCAGCGCGCGGGAGCCTCACGAGCAGTACTTC
CDR3: CSAREPHEQYF

J: TRBJ2-3
size: NA
D: NA
V: TRBV7-3
DNA: TGTGCCAGCAGCTTAATCAGTGGGAGCGTAATGGATTTT
CDR3: CASSLISGSVMDF

J: TRBJ1-6
size: NA
D: TRBD1
V: TRBV5-6
DNA: TGTGCCAGCAGCTATGACAGGGGGATTTTCCACTTT
CDR3: CASSYDRGIFHF

J: TRBJ2-1
size: NA
D: NA
V: TRBV11-3
DNA: TGTGCCAGCAGCTTAGGGCTAGCGTCCTACAATGAGCAGTTCTTC
CDR3: CASSLGLASYNEQFF

J: TRBJ1-1
size: NA
D: TRBD1
V: TRBV18
DNA: TGTGCCAGCTCCAATACAGGGGGCACTGAAGCTTTCTTT
CDR3: CASSNTGGTEAFF

J: TRBJ1-2
size: NA
D: NA
V: TRBV29-1
DNA: TGCAGCGTTGAAAGAGGGGGACATGGCTACACCTTC
CDR3: CSVERGGHGYTF

J: TRBJ2-3
size: NA
D: TRBD2
V: TRBV7-9
DNA: TGTGCCAGCAGCCAGCCCCGGGGGGGATGGGGCACAGATACGCAGTATTTT
CDR3: CASSQPRGGWGTDTQYF

J: TRBJ2-2
size: NA
D: NA
V: TRBV7-2
DNA: TGTGCCAGCAGCTTTGAGAGGTGGACCGGGGAGCTGTTTTTT
CDR3: CASSFERWTGELFF

J: TRBJ2-5
size: NA
D: TRBD2
V: TRBV7-2
DNA: TGTGCCAGCAGTAAGACTAGCGGGTTCCAAGAGACCCAGTACTTC
CDR3: CASSKTSGFQETQYF

J: TRBJ2-7
size: NA
D: TRBD1
V: TRBV5-1
DNA: TGCGCCAGCAGCTCGGGACAGGTGCTTTCCTACGAGCAGTACTTC
CDR3: CASSSGQVLSYEQYF

J: TRBJ1-1
size: NA
D: NA
V: TRBV29-1
DNA: TGCAGCGCCATACCGGGACAGAACACTGAAGCTTTCTTT
CDR3: CSAIPGQNTEAFF

J: TRBJ2-2
size: NA
D: TRBD1
V: TRBV6-2/TRBV6-3
DNA: TGTGCCAGCAGCCGTGGACAGGTTATCACCGGGGAGCTGTTTTTT
CDR3: CASSRGQVITGELFF

J: TRBJ1-4
size: NA
D: NA
V: TRBV5-5
DNA: TGTGCCAGCAGCTTCGCGGGGTATTATGAAAAACTGTTTTTT
CDR3: CASSFAGYYEKLFF

J: TRBJ1-1
size: NA
D: NA
V: TRBV10-3
DNA: TGTGCCATCAGTCAGGGGATGAACACTGAAGCTTTCTTT
CDR3: CAISQGMNTEAFF

J: TRBJ1-4
size: NA
D: NA
V: TRBV7-9
DNA: TGTGCCAGCAGCTTAGGTCTGGGGAGTAATGAAAAACTGTTTTTT
CDR3: CASSLGLGSNEKLFF

J: TRBJ1-3
size: NA
D: NA
V: TRBV9
DNA: TGTGCCAGCAGTAGAGGGCCCTCTGGAAACACCATATATTTT
CDR3: CASSRGPSGNTIYF

J: TRBJ1-5
size: once
D: NA
V: TRBV5-5
DNA: TGTGCCAGCAGCCACGACAGTCAGCCCCAGCATTTT
CDR3: CASSHDSQPQHF

J: TRBJ2-2
size: NA
D: NA
V: TRBV11-3
DNA: TGTGCCAGCAGCCGCGGGGGCCAGGGGAGAAACACCGGGGAGCTGTTTTTT
CDR3: CASSRGGQGRNTGELFF

J: TRBJ2-7
size: NA
D: NA
V: TRBV6-5
DNA: TGTGCCAGCAGTCAACCGGGACAACACCACGAGCAGTACTTC
CDR3: CASSQPGQHHEQYF

J: TRBJ1-1
size: few
D: NA
V: TRBV7-9
DNA: TGTGCCAGCAGTTTGAGGGGGGGAACTGAAGCTTTCTTT
CDR3: CASSLRGGTEAFF

J: TRBJ2-2
size: NA
D: NA
V: TRBV23-1
DNA: TGCGCCAGCAGTCCAGGGGATGGCACCGGGGAGCTGTTTTTT
CDR3: CASSPGDGTGELFF

J: TRBJ2-2
size: NA
D: NA
V: TRBV18
DNA: TGTGCCAGCTCACCTAGGAGGACCGGGGAGCTGTTTTTT
CDR3: CASSPRRTGELFF

J: TRBJ2-2
size: NA
D: NA
V: TRBV24-1
DNA: TGTGCCACCGGGAATTCTGGGGCCACCGGGGAGCTGTTTTTT
CDR3: CATGNSGATGELFF

J: TRBJ2-7
size: NA
D: TRBD2
V: TRBV5-1
DNA: TGCGCCAGCAGCCCCACTAGCGGGGGGGCGTACGAGCAGTACTTC
CDR3: CASSPTSGGAYEQYF

J: TRBJ1-2
size: NA
D: TRBD1
V: TRBV2
DNA: TGTGCCAGCAGCCCGGACAGGGTTGGCTACACCTTC
CDR3: CASSPDRVGYTF

J: TRBJ2-7
size: once
D: TRBD2
V: TRBV7-8
DNA: TGTGCCAGCAGCGGACCGACTAGCAAGGACGAGCAGTACTTC
CDR3: CASSGPTSKDEQYF

J: TRBJ1-2
size: NA
D: NA
V: TRBV24-1
DNA: TGTGCCACCAGTGTCGCTAGTAGGAGGGGCCTATCCTATGGCTACACCTTC
CDR3: CATSVASRRGLSYGYTF

J: TRBJ1-2
size: NA
D: NA
V: TRBV7-9
DNA: TGTGCCAGCAGCTTGGAGGTAACGAGCTATGGCTACACCTTC
CDR3: CASSLEVTSYGYTF

J: TRBJ1-4
size: NA
D: TRBD1
V: TRBV4-2
DNA: TGTGCCAGCAGCCAAGACCTTGGGACAGGCAATGAAAAACTGTTTTTT
CDR3: CASSQDLGTGNEKLFF

J: TRBJ2-1
size: NA
D: TRBD2
V: TRBV7-2
DNA: TGTGCCAGCAGCTTAGACAGACTAGCGGGAAGGACCGATGAGCAGTTCTTC
CDR3: CASSLDRLAGRTDEQFF

J: TRBJ1-2
size: few
D: NA
V: TRBV10-2
DNA: TGCGCCAGTGGTCCGCAACAGGGACATCCGAACTATGGCTACACCTTC
CDR3: CASGPQQGHPNYGYTF

J: TRBJ1-2
size: NA
D: TRBD1
V: TRBV4-2
DNA: TGTGCCAGCAGCCAATCCCTCAGGGACAGGGAAAGATATGGCTACACCTTC
CDR3: CASSQSLRDRERYGYTF

J: TRBJ1-5
size: NA
D: NA
V: TRBV12-3/TRBV12-4
DNA: TGTGCCAGCAGTTTGGCAGACAATCAGCCCCAGCATTTT
CDR3: CASSLADNQPQHF

J: TRBJ1-6
size: NA
D: TRBD1
V: TRBV14
DNA: TGTGCCAGCAGCCTAACGGCCGGCTTATCCAGGGGGCACTCACCCCTCCACTTT
CDR3: CASSLTAGLSRGHSPLHF

J: TRBJ2-1
size: NA
D: TRBD2
V: TRBV9
DNA: TGTGCCAGCAGCGCCGGACTAGCGGGTAAGCAGTTCTTC
CDR3: CASSAGLAGKQFF

J: TRBJ1-3
size: NA
D: NA
V: TRBV16
DNA: TGTGCCAGCAGCCAAAGGAGCTCTACTGGAAACACCATATATTTT
CDR3: CASSQRSSTGNTIYF